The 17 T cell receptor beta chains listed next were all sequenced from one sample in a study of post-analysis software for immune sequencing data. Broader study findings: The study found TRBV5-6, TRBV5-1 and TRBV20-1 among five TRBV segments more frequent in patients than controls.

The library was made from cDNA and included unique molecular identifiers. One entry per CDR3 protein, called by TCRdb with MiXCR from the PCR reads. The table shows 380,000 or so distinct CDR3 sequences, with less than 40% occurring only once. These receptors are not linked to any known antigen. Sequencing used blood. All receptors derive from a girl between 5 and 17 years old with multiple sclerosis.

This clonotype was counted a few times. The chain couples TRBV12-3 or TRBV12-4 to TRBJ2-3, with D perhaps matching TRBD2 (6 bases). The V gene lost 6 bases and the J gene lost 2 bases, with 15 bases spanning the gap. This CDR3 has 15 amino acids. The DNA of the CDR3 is TGTGCCAGCAGCCGCCAGGACTACCTCACAGATACGCAGTATTTT. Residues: CASSRQDYLTDTQYF.

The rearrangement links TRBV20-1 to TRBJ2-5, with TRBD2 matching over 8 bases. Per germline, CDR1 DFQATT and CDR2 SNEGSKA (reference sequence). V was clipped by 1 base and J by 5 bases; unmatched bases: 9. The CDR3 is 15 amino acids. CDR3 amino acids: CSARGVAGREETQYF. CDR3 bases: TGCAGTGCTAGAGGGGTAGCGGGGAGGGAGGAGACCCAGTACTTC.

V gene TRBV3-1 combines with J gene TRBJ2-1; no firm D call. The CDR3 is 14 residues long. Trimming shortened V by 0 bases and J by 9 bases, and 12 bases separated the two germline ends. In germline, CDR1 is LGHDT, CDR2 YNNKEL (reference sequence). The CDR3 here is CASSQDNSDGEQFF. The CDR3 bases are TGTGCCAGCAGCCAAGATAACTCTGATGGTGAGCAGTTCTTC.

The CDR3 spells CASSPRLSGNTIYF. CDR3 DNA: TGCGCCAGCAGCCCTCGGCTCTCCGGAAACACCATATATTTT. The chain is built from TRBV4-3 and TRBJ1-3; no firm D call. Germline loops: CDR1 LGHNA, CDR2 YSLEER. V lost 4 bases and J lost 4, with 11 bases in between. The CDR3 spans 14 residues.

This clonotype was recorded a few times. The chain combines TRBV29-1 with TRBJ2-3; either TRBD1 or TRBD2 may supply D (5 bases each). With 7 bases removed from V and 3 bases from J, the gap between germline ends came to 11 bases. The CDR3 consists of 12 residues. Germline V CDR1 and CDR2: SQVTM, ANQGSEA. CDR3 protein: CSAPGPTDTQYF. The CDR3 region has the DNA TGCAGCGCCCCGGGGCCGACAGATACGCAGTATTTT.

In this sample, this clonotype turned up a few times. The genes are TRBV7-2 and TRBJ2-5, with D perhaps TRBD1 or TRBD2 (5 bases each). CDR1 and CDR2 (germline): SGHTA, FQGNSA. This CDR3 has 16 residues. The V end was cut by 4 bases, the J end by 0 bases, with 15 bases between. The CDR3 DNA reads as TGTGCCAGCAGCTCCGCTGGGACCCAGTACCAAGAGACCCAGTACTTC. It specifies CASSSAGTQYQETQYF.

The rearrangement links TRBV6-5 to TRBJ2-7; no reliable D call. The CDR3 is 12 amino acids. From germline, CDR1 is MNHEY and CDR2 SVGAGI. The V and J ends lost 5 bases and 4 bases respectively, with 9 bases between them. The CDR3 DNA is TGTGCCAGCAGTATCCCCGGTTACGAGCAGTACTTC. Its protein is CASSIPGYEQYF.

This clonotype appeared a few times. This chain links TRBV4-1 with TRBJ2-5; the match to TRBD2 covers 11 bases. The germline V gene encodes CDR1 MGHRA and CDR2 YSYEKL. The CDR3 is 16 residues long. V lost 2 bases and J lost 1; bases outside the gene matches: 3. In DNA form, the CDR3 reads TGCGCCAGCAGCCAAACCGGGACTAGCGGCCAAGAGACCCAGTACTTC. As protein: CASSQTGTSGQETQYF.

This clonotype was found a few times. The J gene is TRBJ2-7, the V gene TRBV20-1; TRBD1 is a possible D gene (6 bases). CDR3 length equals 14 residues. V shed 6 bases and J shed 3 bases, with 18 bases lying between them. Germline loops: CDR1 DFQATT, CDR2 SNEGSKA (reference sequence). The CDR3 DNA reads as TGCAGTGCGAAATACGGACAGAGCTTCTACGAGCAGTACTTC. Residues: CSAKYGQSFYEQYF.

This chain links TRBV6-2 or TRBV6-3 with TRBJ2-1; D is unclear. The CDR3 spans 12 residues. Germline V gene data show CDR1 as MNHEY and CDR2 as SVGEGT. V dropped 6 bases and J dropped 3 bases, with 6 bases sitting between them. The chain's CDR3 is CASRDYYNEQFF. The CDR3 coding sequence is TGTGCCAGCAGGGATTACTACAATGAGCAGTTCTTC.

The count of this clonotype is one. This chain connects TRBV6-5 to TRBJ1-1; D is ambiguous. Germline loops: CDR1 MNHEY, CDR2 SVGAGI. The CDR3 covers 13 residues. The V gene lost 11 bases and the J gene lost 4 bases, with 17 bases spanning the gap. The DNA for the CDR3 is TGTGCCGCACACCGCGGGAGAGGCACTGAAGCTTTCTTT. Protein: CAAHRGRGTEAFF.

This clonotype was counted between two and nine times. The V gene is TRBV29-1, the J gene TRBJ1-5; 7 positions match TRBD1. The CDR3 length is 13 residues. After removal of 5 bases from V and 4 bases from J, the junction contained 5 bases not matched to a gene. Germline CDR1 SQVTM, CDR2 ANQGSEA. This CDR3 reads CSVSGTANQPQHF. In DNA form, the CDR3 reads TGCAGCGTTTCCGGGACAGCTAATCAGCCCCAGCATTTT.

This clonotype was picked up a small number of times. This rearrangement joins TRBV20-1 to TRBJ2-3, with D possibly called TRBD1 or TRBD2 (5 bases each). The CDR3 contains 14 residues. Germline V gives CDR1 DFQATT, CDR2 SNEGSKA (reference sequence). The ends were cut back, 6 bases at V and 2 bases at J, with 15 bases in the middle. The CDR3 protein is CSATGPPLTDTQYF. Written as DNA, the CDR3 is TGCAGTGCCACGGGACCGCCTCTCACAGATACGCAGTATTTT.

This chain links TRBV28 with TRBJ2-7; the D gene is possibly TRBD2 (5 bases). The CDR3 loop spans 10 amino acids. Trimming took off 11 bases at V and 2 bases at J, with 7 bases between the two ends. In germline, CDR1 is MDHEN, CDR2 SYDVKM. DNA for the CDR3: TGTGCCCGAGGGCCCTACGAGCAGTACTTC. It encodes CARGPYEQYF. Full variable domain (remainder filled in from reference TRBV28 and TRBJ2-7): DVKVTQSSRYLVKRTGEKVFLECVQDMDHENMFWYRQDPGLGLRLIYFSYDVKMKEKGDIPEGYSVSREKKERFSLILESASTNQTSMYLCARGPYEQYFGPGTRLTVT.

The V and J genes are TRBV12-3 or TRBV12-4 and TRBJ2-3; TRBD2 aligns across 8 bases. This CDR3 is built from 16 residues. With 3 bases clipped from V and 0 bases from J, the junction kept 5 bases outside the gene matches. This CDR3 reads CASSFYPSGSTDTQYF. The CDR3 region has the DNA TGTGCCAGCAGTTTCTATCCTAGCGGGAGCACAGATACGCAGTATTTT.

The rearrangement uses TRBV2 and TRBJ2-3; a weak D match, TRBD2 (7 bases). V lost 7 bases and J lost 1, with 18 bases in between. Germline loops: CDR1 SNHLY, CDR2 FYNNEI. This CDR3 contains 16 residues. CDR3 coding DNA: TGTGCCAGCACGTCCTTAGGGGGGGCTGGCACAGATACGCAGTATTTT. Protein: CASTSLGGAGTDTQYF.

The CDR3 loop reads CASSRIGTDNQPQHF. CDR3 sequence (DNA): TGTGCCAGCAGCAGAATCGGGACAGATAATCAGCCCCAGCATTTT. The rearrangement joins TRBV7-9 to TRBJ1-5; TRBD1 agrees at 7 bases. CDR3 length: 15 amino acids. Germline lookup yields CDR1 SEHNR and CDR2 FQNEAQ (reference sequence). Trimming removed 5 bases from V and 4 bases from J; junction bases left unmatched: 8.